Below are 25 T cell receptor beta chains sequenced from a single sample in a study of T cells after yellow fever vaccination. TCRdb called the 5' RACE reads again in MiXCR, with one record for every CDR3 protein. The sample carries approximately 450,000 distinct CDR3 sequences, roughly a sixth recorded once. Source: PBMCs, taken before the yellow fever booster vaccination. Receptors were obtained from a man between 18 and 29 years old who received the YFV17D yellow fever vaccine.

The chain couples TRBV7-2 to TRBJ2-7; 8 bases fit TRBD2. The germline V gene has CDR1 SGHTA and CDR2 FQGNSA. The CDR3 is made up of 15 amino acids. Trimming removed 2 bases from V and 1 base from J; junction bases left unmatched: 4. The CDR3: CASSLIGGASYEQYF. In nucleotides, the CDR3 is TGTGCCAGCAGCTTAATCGGGGGGGCATCCTACGAGCAGTACTTC.

This rearrangement joins TRBV29-1 to TRBJ2-2; TRBD2 matches at 10 bases. The CDR3 covers 16 residues. Germline loops: CDR1 SQVTM, CDR2 ANQGSEA. With 7 bases clipped from V and 4 bases from J, the junction kept 12 bases outside the gene matches. The CDR3 spells CSAWGGSGGTTGELFF. The CDR3, as DNA: TGCAGCGCGTGGGGAGGTAGCGGGGGGACCACCGGGGAGCTGTTTTTT.

This clonotype was detected only a few times. This rearrangement joins TRBV7-8 to TRBJ2-5; D possibly matches TRBD1 or TRBD2 (5 bases each). This CDR3 spans 15 amino acids. Germline V gene data show CDR1 as SGHVS and CDR2 as FQNEAQ. Trimming shortened V by 3 bases and J by 5 bases, and 16 bases separated the two germline ends. The CDR3 coding sequence is TGTGCCAGCAGCTTTAGGGGACCCACGAGGGAGACCCAGTACTTC. Its translation is CASSFRGPTRETQYF.

This clonotype appeared a few times. The rearrangement links TRBV7-9 to TRBJ1-3; D unclear. The CDR3 is 16 residues long. Germline CDR1 is SEHNR and CDR2 is FQNEAQ (reference sequence). The V and J ends lost 5 bases and 0 bases respectively, with 14 bases between them. CDR3: CASSPPDGASGNTIYF. For the CDR3, the DNA is TGTGCCAGCAGCCCACCCGACGGTGCCTCTGGAAACACCATATATTTT.

As for this clonotype: An end of the junction differs from the germline gene, which may be a read error. The chain recombines TRBV4-1 with TRBJ2-2; D is uncertain. CDR1 is MGHRA, CDR2 YSYEKL, per germline. CDR3 length equals 13 residues. The CDR3 DNA sequence: TGCGCCAACAGCCAAGATTGGACCGGGGAGCTGTTTTTT. Its translation is CANSQDWTGELFF.

The chain is built from TRBV29-1 and TRBJ2-7; perhaps TRBD1 as D (5 bases). The length of the CDR3 is 14 residues. The germline V gene has CDR1 SQVTM and CDR2 ANQGSEA. Trimming removed 5 bases at V and 0 bases at J, with 14 bases between. Here the CDR3 DNA reads TGCAGCGTTCCTCACCGACAGAACTCCTACGAGCAGTACTTC. Its protein product is CSVPHRQNSYEQYF.

The chain has TRBV6-5 and TRBJ1-2; possibly TRBD1 for D (6 bases). The V and J ends lost 3 bases and 1 base respectively, with 12 bases between them. Germline CDR1 MNHEY, CDR2 SVGAGI. The CDR3 runs to 15 residues. CDR3 in DNA: TGTGCCAGCAGTTATGAGAGGGGGGGTAACTATGGCTACACCTTC. As protein: CASSYERGGNYGYTF.

The chain carries TRBV29-1 and TRBJ1-1; possible D gene TRBD1, 6 bases. In germline, CDR1 is SQVTM, CDR2 ANQGSEA. This CDR3 comprises 14 residues. V lost 7 bases, J lost 0 bases, and 15 bases lay in between. The CDR3 DNA reads as TGCAGCGGTAAACAGGGACCGCTGAACACTGAAGCTTTCTTT. It is translated as CSGKQGPLNTEAFF.

This clonotype was picked up a small number of times. This rearrangement joins TRBV5-6 to TRBJ2-2, with D perhaps matching TRBD1 or TRBD2 (5 bases each). The CDR3 is 16 residues long. The ends were cut back, 4 bases at V and 0 bases at J, with 13 bases in the middle. Per the germline V gene, CDR1 is SGHDT and CDR2 is YYEEEE. CDR3 amino acids: CASSPQGPTNTGELFF. As DNA, the CDR3 is TGTGCCAGCAGCCCCCAGGGACCGACGAACACCGGGGAGCTGTTTTTT.

V usage is TRBV5-1 and J usage is TRBJ2-3; D remains unclear. Germline V gene sequence: CDR1 SGHRS, CDR2 YFSETQ. The length of the CDR3 is 15 residues. V lost 0 bases, J lost 2 bases, and 10 bases lay in between. DNA of the CDR3: TGCGCCAGCAGCTTGGGAGGCCGTTACACAGATACGCAGTATTTT. Translation gives CASSLGGRYTDTQYF.

V usage is TRBV12-3 or TRBV12-4 and J usage is TRBJ2-5; D gene unclear. This CDR3 is built from 12 residues. Trimming cost V 8 bases and J 4 bases, with 11 bases left between them. Written as DNA, the CDR3 is TGTGCCAGCCGGTCGGGTTCAGAGACCCAGTACTTC. Translating it yields CASRSGSETQYF.

This chain connects TRBV5-6 to TRBJ2-7; 8 bases agree with TRBD1. J was trimmed by 2 bases and V by 4 bases; bases with no gene match: 8. Germline V lookup: CDR1 SGHDT, CDR2 YYEEEE. CDR3 length: 15 residues. The CDR3 bases are TGTGCCAGCAGCCCGCTGACAGGGGTCGCCTACGAGCAGTACGTC. It is translated as CASSPLTGVAYEQYV.

The rearrangement links TRBV27 to TRBJ2-1, with a possible D match to TRBD2 (6 bases). This CDR3 region has 17 residues. Trimming removed 6 bases at V and 8 bases at J, with 26 bases between. The V gene's germline CDR1 is MNHEY and CDR2 SMNVEV (reference sequence). CDR3 coding DNA: TGTGCCAGCAGCCTGGCTGTTCGGGGGACCACCGGGGATGAGCAGTTCTTC. It codes for CASSLAVRGTTGDEQFF.

This clonotype was counted a few times. The rearrangement links TRBV29-1 to TRBJ2-5; 7 bases line up with TRBD2. CDR1 and CDR2 from the germline V gene are SQVTM and ANQGSEA. The CDR3 consists of 12 residues. This CDR3 reads CSSLGEGETQYF. DNA for the CDR3: TGCAGTTCTCTCGGGGAGGGGGAGACCCAGTACTTC.

The chain uses TRBV6-2 or TRBV6-3 and TRBJ1-1, with TRBD1 identical over 7 bases. CDR3 length: 13 amino acids. Germline V gene sequence: CDR1 MNHEY, CDR2 SVGEGT. V dropped 6 bases and J dropped 4; count of bases not matched to a gene: 5. The DNA for the CDR3 is TGTGCCAGCAGGAGGGACAGTTCCACTGAAGCTTTCTTT. This gives the protein CASRRDSSTEAFF.

This clonotype was observed a few times. The V gene is TRBV18, the J gene TRBJ1-2; D is unresolved. The CDR3 covers 15 residues. With 0 bases removed from V and 4 bases from J, the gap between germline ends came to 12 bases. Germline CDR1 reads KGHSH; CDR2 reads LQKENI. In DNA form, the CDR3 reads TGTGCCAGCTCACCACCGATTTCCTCAGTCTATGGCTACACCTTC. It yields the protein CASSPPISSVYGYTF.

A few counts support this clonotype. The rearrangement uses TRBV15 and TRBJ2-4; D call uncertain. The ends were cut back, 1 base at V and 0 bases at J, with 19 bases in the middle. The CDR3 loop spans 19 amino acids. Germline lookup yields CDR1 LNHNV and CDR2 YYDKDF (reference sequence). The CDR3 loop reads CATSRVPSVNPRAKNIQYF. Written as DNA, the CDR3 is TGTGCCACCAGCAGAGTCCCCTCGGTAAACCCGAGAGCCAAAAACATTCAGTACTTC. Filled out from reference TRBV15 and TRBJ2-4, the complete variable domain reads DAMVIQNPRYQVTQFGKPVTLSCSQTLNHNVMYWYQQKSSQAPKLLFHYYDKDFNNEADTPDNFQSRRPNTSFCFLDIRSPGLGDTAMYLCATSRVPSVNPRAKNIQYFGAGTRLSVL.

The chain uses TRBV5-1 and TRBJ1-6, with 7 bases identical to TRBD1. Germline CDR1 SGHRS, CDR2 YFSETQ. J was trimmed by 8 bases and V by 2 bases; bases with no gene match: 1. The CDR3 sequence is 13 residues long. The CDR3 DNA follows: TGCGCCAGCAGCTTCCAGGGGGATTCACCCCTCCACTTT. This translates into CASSFQGDSPLHF.

A few counts support this clonotype. V and J are TRBV7-2 and TRBJ2-6; a possible D gene is TRBD2 (5 bases). Germline lookup yields CDR1 SGHTA and CDR2 FQGNSA. The CDR3 totals 16 residues. V was pared by 3 bases and J by 4 bases, with 13 bases between. Written as DNA, the CDR3 is TGTGCCAGCAGCTTGATTTCGAGGGCCGGGGCCAACGTCCTGACTTTC. Protein product: CASSLISRAGANVLTF.

This clonotype has at least ten counts. The CDR3 DNA follows: TGTGCCAGCAGTGTACAGGGTCGGGAGACCCAGTACTTC. Translating it yields CASSVQGRETQYF. The rearrangement joins TRBV6-1 to TRBJ2-5, with D possibly matching TRBD1 (6 bases). This CDR3 has 13 residues. V lost 4 bases and J 5 bases, leaving 11 bases between the germline ends. CDR1 is MNHNS, CDR2 SASEGT, per germline.

This clonotype was recorded a few times. The chain uses TRBV5-6 and TRBJ2-1; TRBD1 agrees at 9 bases. Trimming at V came to 4 bases and at J to 9 bases, leaving 8 bases not matched to a gene. CDR1 is SGHDT and CDR2 is YYEEEE in the germline V gene. The length of the CDR3 is 14 residues. CDR3 region: CASSLGQGFTEQFF. The CDR3 nucleotides read TGTGCCAGCAGCCTGGGACAGGGATTTACTGAGCAGTTCTTC.

The chain carries TRBV20-1 and TRBJ2-2; perhaps D is TRBD1 or TRBD2 (5 bases each). Germline CDR1 reads DFQATT; CDR2 reads SNEGSKA (reference sequence). The length of the CDR3 is 14 residues. Trimming shortened V by 8 bases and J by 4 bases, and 17 bases separated the two germline ends. The CDR3 loop reads CSSRDASGTGELFF. The CDR3 DNA is TGCAGTTCCCGGGACGCCAGTGGCACCGGGGAGCTGTTTTTT.

The table lists this clonotype with a few counts. The genes are TRBV7-8 and TRBJ2-3, with 9 bases fitting TRBD1. Germline V gives CDR1 SGHVS, CDR2 FQNEAQ. Trimming removed 5 bases from V and 5 bases from J; junction bases left unmatched: 8. There are 15 residues in the CDR3. The CDR3 bases are TGTGCCAGCAGCCCTCGACAGGGGGAGGTAGATACGCAGTATTTT. Its translation: CASSPRQGEVDTQYF.

A few counts support this clonotype. The chain links TRBV14 to TRBJ2-3, with unresolved D. Germline V CDR1 and CDR2: SGHDN, FVKESK. The CDR3 totals 16 residues. The V end lost 1 base, the J end lost 7 bases, and 18 bases lay between the germline ends. DNA of the CDR3: TGTGCCAGCAGCCAAGGACTCAGACATGGCCTGTATACGCAGTATTTT. Amino acids: CASSQGLRHGLYTQYF. Based on the CDR3 plus reference TRBV14 and TRBJ2-3, the full variable domain is EAGVTQFPSHSVIEKGQTVTLRCDPISGHDNLYWYRRVMGKEIKFLLHFVKESKQDESGMPNNRFLAERTGGTYSTLKVQPAELEDSGVYFCASSQGLRHGLYTQYFGPGTRLTVL.

This clonotype has more than one count but fewer than ten. The rearrangement links TRBV12-3 or TRBV12-4 to TRBJ1-1; weak D call: TRBD1 (6 bases). V shed 2 bases and J shed 4 bases, with 11 bases lying between them. The CDR3 contains 14 residues. This CDR3 is CASSLQGIGTEAFF. CDR3 bases: TGTGCCAGCAGTTTACAGGGGATAGGCACTGAAGCTTTCTTT.